The 13 T cell receptor beta chains below come from one sample, sequenced in a study of cytomegalovirus exposure and HLA in healthy donors. TCRdb's copy holds only in-frame clones and misses some; the assay was immunoSEQ multiplex PCR. Of more than 150,000 clones listed, around 89% are singletons. The specimen sequenced was PBMCs. Every receptor here comes from a young man in good health and CMV-seronegative.

The chain employs TRBV19 and TRBJ1-4, with D possibly matching TRBD1 (6 bases). The V and J ends lost 2 bases and 4 bases respectively, with 11 bases between them. The CDR3 totals 15 residues. Per germline, CDR1 LNHDA and CDR2 SQIVND (reference sequence). This CDR3 is CASSINTGNNEKLFF. CDR3 coding DNA: TGTGCCAGTAGTATAAACACAGGGAATAATGAAAAACTGTTTTTT. The complete variable domain, with remaining parts taken from reference TRBV19 and TRBJ1-4, reads DGGITQSPKYLFRKEGQNVTLSCEQNLNHDAMYWYRQDPGQGLRLIYYSQIVNDFQKGDIAEGYSVSREKKESFPLTVTSAQKNPTAFYLCASSINTGNNEKLFFGSGTQLSVL.

The chain uses TRBV9 and TRBJ2-1, with 14 bases lining up with TRBD2. Germline CDR1 SGDLS, CDR2 YYNGEE. This CDR3 comprises 16 residues. The trim removed 3 bases at V and 5 bases at J, leaving 4 bases unmatched. The CDR3 region is CASSARTSGGHNEQFF. The CDR3 nucleotides read TGTGCCAGCAGCGCTCGGACTAGCGGGGGGCACAATGAGCAGTTCTTC.

The V call is TRBV11-2, the J call TRBJ2-6; possible D gene TRBD1, 5 bases. Per germline, CDR1 SGHAT and CDR2 FQNNGV. Deletions cut 7 bases from V and 0 bases from J, with 22 bases between. The CDR3 spans 19 residues. CDR3 region: CASKLGRVLQDSGANVLTF. The CDR3 DNA reads as TGTGCCAGCAAACTGGGCAGGGTCCTTCAAGACTCTGGGGCCAACGTCCTGACTTTC.

The rearrangement uses TRBV18 and TRBJ2-2; D is uncertain. The CDR3 loop spans 14 amino acids. V lost 7 bases to trimming and J lost 2 bases, with 11 bases between them. Germline V gives CDR1 KGHSH, CDR2 LQKENI. The CDR3 protein is CASFPTLNTGELFF. Here the CDR3 DNA reads TGTGCCAGCTTTCCTACGCTTAACACCGGGGAGCTGTTTTTT.

J is TRBJ1-2 and V is TRBV5-8, with D perhaps matching TRBD1 (6 bases). The CDR3 spans 15 residues. The germline gives CDR1 SGHTS, CDR2 YDEGEE. V dropped 4 bases and J dropped 4 bases, with 17 bases sitting between them. In nucleotides, the CDR3 is TGTGCCAGCAGCGCCCCCGGGGGGGCTAGCTATGGCTACACCTTC. Residues: CASSAPGGASYGYTF.

The chain employs TRBV5-1 and TRBJ2-2; 8 nucleotides match TRBD1. Trimming took 1 base from V and 4 from J; bases not matched to a gene: 6. Germline-derived CDR1 and CDR2 are SGHRS and YFSETQ. This CDR3 is 16 amino acids long. CDR3: CASSLNRDRGTGELFF. The CDR3 nucleotides are TGCGCCAGCAGCTTGAATAGAGACAGGGGCACCGGGGAGCTGTTTTTT.

V usage is TRBV29-1 and J usage is TRBJ2-7; 13 bases are a match to TRBD2. This CDR3 has 17 amino acids. CDR1 SQVTM and CDR2 ANQGSEA come from the germline V gene. The junction had 13 bases not matched to a gene; V was cut back by 6 bases and J by 2 bases. In DNA form, the CDR3 reads TGCAGCGTATCTGGGACTAGCGGGGAAACTTACACCTACGAGCAGTACTTC. This sequence encodes CSVSGTSGETYTYEQYF.

The chain has TRBV9 and TRBJ2-3; 11 bases map to TRBD2. Per germline, CDR1 SGDLS and CDR2 YYNGEE. V lost 0 bases to trimming and J lost 3 bases; unmatched junction nucleotides: 9. The CDR3 is made up of 18 amino acids. CDR3 protein: CASSVGLAGGPATDTQYF. CDR3 coding DNA: TGTGCCAGCAGCGTAGGGTTAGCGGGAGGGCCCGCGACAGATACGCAGTATTTT.

V usage is TRBV29-1 and J usage is TRBJ1-3, with TRBD1 as a possible D gene (6 bases). Trimming cost V 3 bases and J 4 bases, with 10 bases left between them. Germline CDR1 is SQVTM and CDR2 is ANQGSEA. The CDR3 is 13 residues long. Here the CDR3 DNA reads TGCAGCGTTGATCCCACAGGGGGAAACACCATATATTTT. Amino acids: CSVDPTGGNTIYF.

CDR3 DNA sequence: TGTGCCAGCAGCATTAGTCGGGGTGGAAACACCATATATTTT. Protein: CASSISRGGNTIYF. The chain joins TRBV11-2 to TRBJ1-3, with D hard to call. This CDR3 comprises 14 residues. Trimming stripped 5 bases from V and 3 bases from J, with 11 bases between. Per the germline V gene, CDR1 is SGHAT and CDR2 is FQNNGV.

The DNA for the CDR3 is TGCACCAGCAGCCAAGGGATAAATCGGACTAGCGGGGGGTACGAGCAGTACGTC. Translating gives CTSSQGINRTSGGYEQYV. The genes are TRBV1 and TRBJ2-7; no DNA check was done on the table's D call, TRBD2. TRBV1 is flagged as a pseudogene. This CDR3 has 18 amino acids.

The chain recombines TRBV27 with TRBJ2-6, with TRBD1 matching over 11 bases. This CDR3 spans 17 amino acids. The germline CDR1 and CDR2 sequences are MNHEY and SMNVEV (reference sequence). V dropped 5 bases and J dropped 4; count of bases not matched to a gene: 7. CDR3 amino acids: CASSPGQGAQGANVLTF. For the CDR3, the DNA is TGTGCCAGCAGTCCCGGACAGGGGGCGCAAGGGGCCAACGTCCTGACTTTC.

The V and J genes are TRBV5-1 and TRBJ2-5; TRBD2 matches at 7 bases. Trimming cost V 3 bases and J 1 base; bases outside gene matches: 6. This CDR3 has 15 amino acids. Germline-derived CDR1 and CDR2 are SGHRS and YFSETQ. The CDR3 reads CASSSESGIQETQYF. The CDR3 bases are TGCGCCAGCAGCTCGGAAAGCGGGATCCAAGAGACCCAGTACTTC. Based on the CDR3 plus reference TRBV5-1 and TRBJ2-5, the full variable domain is KAGVTQTPRYLIKTRGQQVTLSCSPISGHRSVSWYQQTPGQGLQFLFEYFSETQRNKGNFPGRFSGRQFSNSRSEMNVSTLELGDSALYLCASSSESGIQETQYFGPGTRLLVL.